Following are 20 T cell receptor beta chains from one sample sequenced in a study of T-cell reconstitution after alpha-beta-depleted transplantation in children. Unique molecular identifiers tagged the TCRbeta library. Each CDR3 protein gets one entry after TCRdb re-called the PCR reads with MiXCR. The top ten hold 28% of the sample, which has about a million distinct CDR3 sequences, 25% to 35% seen once. The input for sequencing was PBMCs, mostly from graft donor cells, taken 360 days after TCRalphabeta/CD19-depleted stem cell transplant. These receptors all come from a boy under three years old who had a stem cell transplant for SCID, so the T cells may come from the graft donor.

This clonotype appeared a few times. The chain carries TRBV6-2 or TRBV6-3 and TRBJ2-7; possibly TRBD1 for D (6 bases). From germline, CDR1 is MNHEY and CDR2 SVGEGT. The CDR3 is 16 amino acids. Trimming stripped 4 bases from V and 9 bases from J, with 25 bases between. The CDR3 is CASSWTFGSPSQGQYF. The CDR3 nucleotides read TGTGCCAGCAGTTGGACATTTGGGTCTCCCTCACAGGGGCAGTACTTC.

In this sample, this clonotype turned up a few times. The gene calls are TRBV21-1 and TRBJ2-1; whether TRBD1, the table's D call, matches the DNA was not checked. TRBV21-1 is listed as a pseudogene. The CDR3 is made up of 22 amino acids. CDR3 sequence: CASSRAMFPLPLGGFSYNEQFF. CDR3 coding DNA: TGTGCCAGCAGCAGGGCCATGTTCCCTCTCCCCCTCGGGGGTTTCTCCTACAATGAGCAGTTCTTC.

The genes are TRBV12-3 or TRBV12-4 and TRBJ2-7; no clear D gene. V was cut by 7 bases and J by 2 bases, with 15 bases left in between. The CDR3 consists of 14 residues. Here the CDR3 reads CASKTLGGPYEQYF. The CDR3 coding sequence is TGTGCCAGCAAAACCTTGGGCGGACCCTACGAGCAGTACTTC.

The chain employs TRBV20-1 and TRBJ2-1, with 7 bases aligning to TRBD1. Germline-derived CDR1 and CDR2 are DFQATT and SNEGSKA (reference sequence). V was pared by 5 bases and J by 0 bases, with 10 bases of the junction left unmatched. The CDR3 extends over 16 amino acids. CDR3 coding DNA: TGCAGTGCTCGCTACGTGGGACAGAGCTCCTACAATGAGCAGTTCTTC. This gives the protein CSARYVGQSSYNEQFF.

The V call is TRBV11-2, the J call TRBJ2-1; tentatively, D is TRBD2 (7 bases). The germline V gene encodes CDR1 SGHAT and CDR2 FQNNGV. This CDR3 has 14 amino acids. V lost 4 bases, J lost 10 bases, and 17 bases lay in between. The CDR3 here is CASSSLGGAWEQFF. DNA of the CDR3: TGTGCCAGCAGCTCCCTTGGGGGGGCCTGGGAGCAGTTCTTC.

The sample holds a few counts of this clonotype. The CDR3 region has the DNA TGTGCCAGCAGTTACTCGAGTGGTTCCAGAGACCTCTATGGCTACACCTTC. Residues: CASSYSSGSRDLYGYTF. This chain uses TRBV6-5 with TRBJ1-2; D gene unclear. The CDR3 covers 17 residues. Germline V gene data show CDR1 as MNHEY and CDR2 as SVGAGI. Trimming pared 0 bases from V and 4 bases from J, leaving 18 bases between.

The rearrangement joins TRBV6-1 to TRBJ1-1, with 11 bases matching TRBD1. With V trimmed by 7 bases and J by 0 bases, 4 bases remained unmatched. The germline V gene has CDR1 MNHNS and CDR2 SASEGT. CDR3 length: 15 amino acids. CDR3 amino acids: CASNGQGAVNTEAFF. CDR3 in DNA: TGTGCCAGCAATGGACAGGGGGCGGTGAACACTGAAGCTTTCTTT.

The sample holds one count of this clonotype. The V and J genes are TRBV20-1 and TRBJ1-5; D gene ambiguous. CDR3 length equals 13 residues. V shed 0 bases and J shed 6 bases, with 9 bases lying between them. Germline V gives CDR1 DFQATT, CDR2 SNEGSKA (reference sequence). The CDR3 coding sequence is TGCAGTGCTAGAGAGAGGGTATCTCAGCCCCAGCATTTT. As protein: CSARERVSQPQHF.

The rearrangement uses TRBV30 and TRBJ2-7; tentatively, D is TRBD1 or TRBD2 (5 bases each). V was trimmed by 4 bases and J by 3 bases, leaving 10 bases between them. Germline V lookup: CDR1 GTSNPN, CDR2 SVGIG (reference sequence). This CDR3 has 12 residues. The CDR3 sequence: CAWKGDGYEQYF. CDR3 nucleotide sequence: TGTGCCTGGAAAGGGGACGGCTACGAGCAGTACTTC.

The chain is built from TRBV10-3 and TRBJ2-1; D is undetermined. CDR3 size: 18 residues. V lost 9 bases and J lost 0, with 24 bases in between. CDR1 is ENHRY and CDR2 is SYGVKD in the germline V gene. This CDR3 is CAISESLFPASSYNEQFF. CDR3 coding DNA: TGTGCCATATCAGAGTCACTTTTTCCCGCCTCCTCCTACAATGAGCAGTTCTTC.

The chain employs TRBV4-1 and TRBJ2-7; D may be TRBD1 (6 bases). Trimming took off 1 base at V and 0 bases at J, with 19 bases between the two ends. CDR1 is MGHRA, CDR2 YSYEKL, per germline. The CDR3 totals 18 residues. The CDR3 sequence is CASSQAQPKGHLSYEQYF. CDR3 sequence (DNA): TGCGCCAGCAGCCAAGCTCAGCCGAAGGGACACCTCTCCTACGAGCAGTACTTC.

The rearrangement joins TRBV4-1 to TRBJ2-7; the D gene is possibly TRBD2 (6 bases). Germline V gene data show CDR1 as MGHRA and CDR2 as YSYEKL. The CDR3 has 16 amino acids. The V and J ends lost 0 bases and 2 bases respectively, with 14 bases between them. The CDR3 nucleotides read TGCGCCAGCAGCCAAGATTATCCGCAGCGGGCCTACGAGCAGTACTTC. Its protein product is CASSQDYPQRAYEQYF.

The chain uses TRBV5-1 and TRBJ2-1; tentatively, D is TRBD2 (6 bases). The V and J ends lost 3 bases and 9 bases respectively, with 22 bases between them. This CDR3 is 16 amino acids long. Germline CDR1 reads SGHRS; CDR2 reads YFSETQ. The CDR3 DNA reads TGCGCCAGCAGCTGGGGCCTAGCCACCCCCGGGAGTGAGCAGTTCTTC. The encoded protein is CASSWGLATPGSEQFF.

The chain links TRBV20-1 to TRBJ2-5, with D hard to call. Germline V lookup: CDR1 DFQATT, CDR2 SNEGSKA (reference sequence). V was pared by 5 bases and J by 5 bases, with 9 bases between. This CDR3 spans 11 amino acids. CDR3 DNA sequence: TGCAGTGCTCCCACGCGGGAGACCCAGTACTTC. It encodes CSAPTRETQYF.

The table lists this clonotype with many counts. In nucleotides, the CDR3 is TGTGCCAGCAGCCAAAGGGCGATAGGGGGCCCCTACAATGAGCAGTTCTTC. It is translated as CASSQRAIGGPYNEQFF. The V and J genes are TRBV4-2 and TRBJ2-1; TRBD1 agrees at 7 bases. After removal of 2 bases from V and 2 bases from J, the junction contained 9 bases not matched to a gene. Germline V gene lookup returns CDR1 LGHNA and CDR2 YNFKEQ. The CDR3 loop spans 17 amino acids.

As to this clonotype: The junction does not match germline at one end; this may be a read error. The genes are TRBV28 and TRBJ1-3, with D hard to call. The CDR3 has 16 amino acids. Looked up from germline, CDR1 is MDHEN and CDR2 is SYDVKM. CDR3 sequence reads: CASTPAEIPSGNAIYF. Written as DNA, the CDR3 is TGTGCCAGCACCCCCGCGGAGATTCCCTCTGGAAACGCCATATATTTT.

The rearrangement uses TRBV12-3 or TRBV12-4 and TRBJ2-1; D is perhaps TRBD2 (6 bases). V was pared by 5 bases and J by 8 bases, with 25 bases between. The CDR3 length is 17 residues. DNA for the CDR3: TGTGCCAGCAGTCCAAGTCCGGGGGTGACTGGCTTCCATGAGCAGTTCTTC. Translation: CASSPSPGVTGFHEQFF.

This clonotype has a count of ten or more. The DNA for the CDR3 is TGTGCCAGCAGCTTAGCTTTAACGATGAACACTGAAGCTTTCTTT. It is translated as CASSLALTMNTEAFF. The chain uses TRBV7-9 and TRBJ1-1; D ambiguous. Trimming removed 0 bases from V and 0 bases from J, with 8 bases in between. The CDR3 contains 15 residues. CDR1 SEHNR and CDR2 FQNEAQ come from the germline V gene (reference sequence).

The V and J genes are TRBV28 and TRBJ2-7; TRBD1 is a possible D gene (5 bases). The germline V and J ends were trimmed by 7 bases and 4 bases, with 14 bases remaining between them. The CDR3 extends over 13 amino acids. Per the germline V gene, CDR1 is MDHEN and CDR2 is SYDVKM. CDR3 region: CASNPYQGYEQYF. CDR3 DNA sequence: TGTGCCAGCAACCCCTATCAGGGATACGAGCAGTACTTC. Drawing the rest from reference TRBV28 and TRBJ2-7, the complete variable domain is DVKVTQSSRYLVKRTGEKVFLECVQDMDHENMFWYRQDPGLGLRLIYFSYDVKMKEKGDIPEGYSVSREKKERFSLILESASTNQTSMYLCASNPYQGYEQYFGPGTRLTVT.

The chain is built from TRBV29-1 and TRBJ2-5, with 11 bases matching TRBD2. The CDR3 extends over 20 amino acids. Looked up from germline, CDR1 is SQVTM and CDR2 is ANQGSEA. The V and J ends lost 0 bases and 0 bases, in that order; junction bases with no gene match: 15. CDR3 amino acids: CSVEDGAVWLAGGNQETQYF. CDR3 nucleotide sequence: TGCAGCGTTGAAGACGGGGCTGTATGGCTAGCGGGGGGCAACCAAGAGACCCAGTACTTC. The full variable domain, in which reference TRBV29-1 and TRBJ2-5 provide the parts outside the CDR3, is SAVISQKPSRDICQRGTSLTIQCQVDSQVTMMFWYRQQPGQSLTLIATANQGSEATYESGFVIDKFPISRPNLTFSTLTVSNMSPEDSSIYLCSVEDGAVWLAGGNQETQYFGPGTRLLVL.